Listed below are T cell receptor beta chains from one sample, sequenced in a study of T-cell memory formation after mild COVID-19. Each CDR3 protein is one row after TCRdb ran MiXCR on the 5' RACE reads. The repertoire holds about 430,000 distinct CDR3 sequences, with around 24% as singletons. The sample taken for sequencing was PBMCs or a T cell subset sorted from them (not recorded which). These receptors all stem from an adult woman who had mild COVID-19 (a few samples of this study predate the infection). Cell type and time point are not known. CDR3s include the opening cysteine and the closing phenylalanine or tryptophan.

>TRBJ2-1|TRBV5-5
CASSGQGTYNEQFF
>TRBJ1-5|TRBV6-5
CASSPDRRYGQPQHF
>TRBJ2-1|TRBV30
CAWSGTGLNNEQFF
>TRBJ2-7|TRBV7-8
CASSLGGTHYEQYF
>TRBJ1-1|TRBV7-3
CASSLAVDREAFF
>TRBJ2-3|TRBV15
CDTSRAGGPDTQYF
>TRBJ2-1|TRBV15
CATDSGTGGAGHF
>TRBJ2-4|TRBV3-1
CASSLKQPGQNIQYF
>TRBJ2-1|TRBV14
CASSRRRGTEQFF
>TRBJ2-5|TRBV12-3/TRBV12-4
CASSPKRGRRETQYF
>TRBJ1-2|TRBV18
CASSPRQEEGYTF
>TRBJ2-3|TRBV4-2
CASSQGGSSTDTQYF
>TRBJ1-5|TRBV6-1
CASSETPRTQPQHF
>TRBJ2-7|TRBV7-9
CASRAQGAYEQYF
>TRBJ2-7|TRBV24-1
CATSDPRGGTSGSYEQYF
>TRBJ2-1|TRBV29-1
CSVTDYNEQFF
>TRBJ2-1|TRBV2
CASSEAGLAREQFF
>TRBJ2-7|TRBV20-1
CSARDPSGSFPYEQYF
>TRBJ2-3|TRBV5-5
CASSRKSGTDTQYF
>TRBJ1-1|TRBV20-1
CSAATGGTEAFF
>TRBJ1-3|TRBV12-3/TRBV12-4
CASRSQGSGNTIYF
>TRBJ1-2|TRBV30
CAWSGGQVLSGYTF
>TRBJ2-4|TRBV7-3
CASSPSREGDKNIQYF
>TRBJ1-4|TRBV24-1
CATSQGRTEKLFF
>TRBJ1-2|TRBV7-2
CATRWAANYGYTF
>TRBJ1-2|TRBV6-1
CASLRQGLNYGYTF
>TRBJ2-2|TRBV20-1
CSARRGNTGELFF
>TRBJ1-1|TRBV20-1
CSATNGVRGAFF
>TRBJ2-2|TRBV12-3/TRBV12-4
CASRAGQGGTGELFF
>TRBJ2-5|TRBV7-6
CASSLGGLAGEETQYF
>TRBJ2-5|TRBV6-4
CASTVGPVQETQYF
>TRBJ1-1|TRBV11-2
CASSLQGQGNTEAFF
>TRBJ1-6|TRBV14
CASSRRGYNSPLHF
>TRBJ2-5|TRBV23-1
CASSQTSIRPGGQETQYF
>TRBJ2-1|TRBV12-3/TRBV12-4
CASSLHYNEQFF
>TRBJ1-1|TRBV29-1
CSVESTAGRTEAFF
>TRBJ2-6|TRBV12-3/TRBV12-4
CASRSLGTGANVLTF
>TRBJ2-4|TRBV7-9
CASSFPRGQGRKDIQYF